In this sample, the clone carrying this T cell receptor beta chain turned up once. The entry originates in a study of blood T cell repertoires in COVID-19. Deletions cut 4 bases from V and 4 bases from J, with 16 bases between. The CDR3 is 16 amino acids. In germline, CDR1 is LNHDA, CDR2 SQIVND (reference sequence). Authors' analysis steps: Nucleated cell number was recorded as an estimate derived from reference gene primer amplification. The protocol was immunoSEQ multiplex PCR, while the TCRdb copy is restricted to in-frame clones and leaves out a portion. V and J calls and clone size are copied from that table; D and trimming were computed from the DNA. There are around 150,000 clones in the sample; 76% occur only once, and under 6% lies in the top ten.

This rearrangement joins TRBV19 to TRBJ1-4; D might be TRBD1 (5 bases). The receptor comes from an elderly woman with active or convalescent COVID-19. Sequencing input: peripheral blood. As DNA, the CDR3 is TGTGCCAGTAGTACCTCCCAAGACGGGGGTAATGAAAAACTGTTTTTT. Amino acid sequence: CASSTSQDGGNEKLFF.